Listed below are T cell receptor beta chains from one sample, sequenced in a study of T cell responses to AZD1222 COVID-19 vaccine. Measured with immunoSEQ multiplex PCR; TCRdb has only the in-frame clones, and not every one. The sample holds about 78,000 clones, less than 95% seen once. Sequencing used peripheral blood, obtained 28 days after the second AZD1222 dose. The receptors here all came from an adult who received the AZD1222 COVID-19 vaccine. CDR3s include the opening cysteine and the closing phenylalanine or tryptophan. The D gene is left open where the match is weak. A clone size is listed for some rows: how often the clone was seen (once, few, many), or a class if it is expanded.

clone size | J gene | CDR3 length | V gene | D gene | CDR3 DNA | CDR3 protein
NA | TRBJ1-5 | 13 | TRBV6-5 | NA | TGTGCCAGCGGCCGGGACCCAAATCAGCCCCAGCATTTT | CASGRDPNQPQHF
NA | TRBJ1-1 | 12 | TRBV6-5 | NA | TGTGCCAGCAGTTACGGAGGGAATGAAGCTTTCTTT | CASSYGGNEAFF
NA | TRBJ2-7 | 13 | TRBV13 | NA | TGTGCCAGCAGCTTAGGTTCCACAGGGAGGGGGTACTTC | CASSLGSTGRGYF
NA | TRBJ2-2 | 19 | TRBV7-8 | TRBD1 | TGTGCCAGCAGCACCGCTACCAGACAGCCGGACAGGGCCAACGGGGAGCTGTTTTTT | CASSTATRQPDRANGELFF
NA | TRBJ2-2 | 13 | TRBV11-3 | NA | TGTGCCAGCAGCTTAGAGGGGTTCGGGGAGCTGTTTTTT | CASSLEGFGELFF
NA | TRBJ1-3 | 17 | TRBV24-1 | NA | TGTGCCACCAGTGATTTGTTTCGGGACACAGAAGGAAACACCATATATTTT | CATSDLFRDTEGNTIYF
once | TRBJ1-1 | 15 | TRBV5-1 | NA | TGCGCCAGCAGCTTGGTCCCAGGGTCGAACACTGAAGCTTTCTTT | CASSLVPGSNTEAFF
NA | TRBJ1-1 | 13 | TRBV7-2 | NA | TGTGCCAGCAGCTTAGCCAGGCTATCCCAAGCTTTCTTT | CASSLARLSQAFF
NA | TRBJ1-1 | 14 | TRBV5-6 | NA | TGTGCCAGCAGCACCGTTCACGGGTACACTGAAGCTTTCTTT | CASSTVHGYTEAFF
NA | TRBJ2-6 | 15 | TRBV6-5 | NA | TGTGCCAGCCAAGGGTCGAAGGGTGGGGCCAACGTCCTGACTTTC | CASQGSKGGANVLTF
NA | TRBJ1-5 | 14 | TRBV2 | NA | TGTGCCAGCGTGGACGCGTATAGCAATCAGCCCCAGCATTTT | CASVDAYSNQPQHF
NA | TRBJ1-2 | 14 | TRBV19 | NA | TGTGCCAGTAGTATTCGAAGAACAGACCATGGCTACACCTTC | CASSIRRTDHGYTF